Presented here are 15 T cell receptor beta chains from one specimen sequenced in a study of identical twins. TCRdb ran MiXCR on the 5' RACE reads and lists one entry per CDR3 protein. The sample has 400,000 or so distinct CDR3 sequences; 9% to 10% are singletons. Sequencing was performed on naive T cells sorted from blood. These receptors all come from a woman between 45 and 65 years old in good health.

This clonotype appeared many times. The rearrangement uses TRBV2 and TRBJ1-5; 7 nucleotides line up with TRBD1. The CDR3 runs 14 residues. Germline V gene data show CDR1 as SNHLY and CDR2 as FYNNEI. V lost 8 bases and J lost 8; bases outside the gene matches: 12. CDR3 sequence (DNA): TGTGCCAGCGCAATCGAACAGGGGTTGGAGCCCCAGCATTTT. Translating gives CASAIEQGLEPQHF.

The chain is built from TRBV20-1 and TRBJ2-1; D unresolved. V was cut by 2 bases and J by 9 bases, with 8 bases left in between. This CDR3 comprises 11 residues. Germline CDR1 DFQATT, CDR2 SNEGSKA (reference sequence). The CDR3 sequence is CSARTHIEQFF. CDR3 in DNA: TGCAGTGCTAGAACCCACATTGAGCAGTTCTTC.

The chain recombines TRBV20-1 with TRBJ2-1; 7 bases are a match to TRBD2. The V gene's germline CDR1 is DFQATT and CDR2 SNEGSKA (reference sequence). J was trimmed by 2 bases and V by 4 bases; bases with no gene match: 2. The CDR3 has 13 amino acids. The CDR3 loop reads CSAIGTTYNEQFF. As DNA, the CDR3 is TGCAGTGCTATTGGGACTACCTACAATGAGCAGTTCTTC.

This sequence joins TRBV30 and TRBJ2-2, with D possibly being TRBD1 (6 bases). The CDR3 runs 12 residues. Germline CDR1 reads GTSNPN; CDR2 reads SVGIG (reference sequence). The V end was cut by 2 bases, the J end by 6 bases, with 7 bases between. DNA of the CDR3: TGTGCCTGGAGTCCAGGGGCCGGGGAGCTGTTTTTT. This encodes CAWSPGAGELFF.

Regarding this clonotype: The germline gene is not matched at one end of the junction; a read error may be the cause. The chain is built from TRBV27 and TRBJ2-5; 8 nucleotides align to TRBD1. Germline V gene lookup returns CDR1 MNHEY and CDR2 SMNVEV (reference sequence). There are 13 residues in the CDR3. CDR3 DNA: TGCGCCAGCAGCCCCGACAGGGGTGAGACCCAGTACTTC. Protein: CASSPDRGETQYF.

This clonotype turned up a few times. This chain uses TRBV5-1 with TRBJ2-7; D uncertain. Germline lookup yields CDR1 SGHRS and CDR2 YFSETQ. CDR3 length equals 15 residues. Trimming removed 2 bases from V and 1 base from J, with 13 bases in between. CDR3 region: CASSLSADPSYEQYF. The CDR3 coding sequence is TGCGCCAGCAGCTTAAGCGCAGACCCTTCCTACGAGCAGTACTTC.

This clonotype was counted a few times. The rearrangement links TRBV5-6 to TRBJ2-1, with 8 bases aligning to TRBD2. The ends lost 0 bases at V and 8 bases at J; junction bases unmatched: 10. In germline, CDR1 is SGHDT, CDR2 YYEEEE. CDR3 size: 16 residues. CDR3 DNA: TGTGCCAGCAGCTTGGGTACCGGGACTAGGGGGGATGAGCAGTTCTTC. Its translation is CASSLGTGTRGDEQFF.

This clonotype showed up just a few times. The chain is built from TRBV7-9 and TRBJ2-3; 9 bases are a match to TRBD2. The V segment lost 0 bases and the J segment 2 bases; nucleotides outside the gene matches: 3. The germline V gene encodes CDR1 SEHNR and CDR2 FQNEAQ (reference sequence). The CDR3 extends over 16 amino acids. The CDR3: CASSLAASGNTDTQYF. The CDR3 DNA follows: TGTGCCAGCAGCTTAGCGGCTAGCGGGAACACAGATACGCAGTATTTT.

The V and J genes are TRBV18 and TRBJ1-1; D remains ambiguous. This CDR3 contains 11 residues. Between the trimmed V and J ends, which lost 8 bases and 11 bases, there was a span of 15 bases. The germline CDR1 and CDR2 sequences are KGHSH and LQKENI. DNA of the CDR3: TGTGCCAGCACCCCGGTAGAGGAGGCTTTCTTT. It translates to CASTPVEEAFF.

This clonotype was found many times. The chain couples TRBV27 to TRBJ2-5; D remains ambiguous. The V end lost 6 bases, the J end lost 2 bases, and 4 bases lay between the germline ends. Germline V gives CDR1 MNHEY, CDR2 SMNVEV (reference sequence). The CDR3 has 11 amino acids. Here the CDR3 DNA reads TGTGCCAGCAGGATACAAGAGACCCAGTACTTC. Translated: CASRIQETQYF.

V and J are TRBV6-6 and TRBJ1-1, with a possible D match to TRBD1 (5 bases). The germline V gene has CDR1 MNHNY and CDR2 SVGAGI (reference sequence). Trimming left V 6 bases short and J 5 bases short, with 13 bases between. This CDR3 is 13 amino acids long. In nucleotides, the CDR3 is TGTGCCAGCAGCTGGGGGGGGGGAACTGAAGCTTTCTTT. This codes for CASSWGGGTEAFF.

This clonotype was seen many times. This chain joins TRBV12-3 or TRBV12-4 and TRBJ1-4; D gene uncertain. This CDR3 contains 15 residues. With 6 bases removed from V and 8 bases from J, the gap between germline ends came to 19 bases. The CDR3 sequence: CASSQTDVRGEKLFF. Written as DNA, the CDR3 is TGTGCCAGCAGCCAGACCGACGTACGCGGGGAAAAACTGTTTTTT.

The table lists this clonotype with many counts. This chain links TRBV12-3 or TRBV12-4 with TRBJ1-1; D ambiguous. Trimming stripped 1 base from V and 10 bases from J, with 22 bases between. This CDR3 spans 16 amino acids. In DNA form, the CDR3 reads TGTGCCAGCAGTTTAGGATCCGTCGCTGGCCTTTCGGGAGCTTTCTTT. Translating gives CASSLGSVAGLSGAFF.

This clonotype was seen a few times. This chain uses TRBV5-4 with TRBJ1-1; possible D gene TRBD1, 5 bases. CDR3 length equals 14 residues. The germline V gene encodes CDR1 SGHNT and CDR2 YYREEE (reference sequence). Trimming shortened V by 0 bases and J by 5 bases, and 11 bases separated the two germline ends. The CDR3 sequence is CASSLGGGDTEAFF. The CDR3 DNA reads TGTGCCAGCAGCTTGGGTGGGGGTGATACTGAAGCTTTCTTT.

This clonotype was detected only a few times. The J gene is TRBJ1-5, the V gene TRBV15; 8 bases line up with TRBD1. The CDR3 length is 14 residues. V was pared by 8 bases and J by 5 bases, with 8 bases of the junction left unmatched. Germline CDR1 LNHNV, CDR2 YYDKDF (reference sequence). As DNA, the CDR3 is TGTGCCACCTCGGAGGACAGGGTTTATCAGCCCCAGCATTTT. Protein: CATSEDRVYQPQHF.